One sample yielded the 32 T cell receptor beta chains listed below, sequenced in a study of T cells in Graves' hyperthyroidism and ophthalmopathy. Researchers took RNA transcripts and amplified the TCR beta CDR3 regions from them. Researchers ran a first-round RT-PCR on the TCR CDR3 using the HTBI primer set. TCRdb used MiXCR to reprocess the multiplex PCR reads, holding one entry per CDR3 protein. The profile shows about 360,000 distinct CDR3 sequences, around 14% of them singletons. Sequenced input: blood. The receptors shown here come from a woman aged 18-29 years with Graves' hyperthyroidism.

The chain joins TRBV6-1 to TRBJ2-3; no firm D call. V lost 5 bases and J lost 4, with 4 bases in between. Germline values: CDR1 MNHNS, CDR2 SASEGT. There are 11 residues in the CDR3. The CDR3 nucleotides are TGTGCCAGCAGTCAATCAGATACGCAGTATTTT. Translated, it gives CASSQSDTQYF.

This clonotype was found once. The chain employs TRBV7-9 and TRBJ2-2, with TRBD1 as a possible D gene (5 bases). CDR3 length: 14 residues. The germline CDR1 and CDR2 sequences are SEHNR and FQNEAQ (reference sequence). The V end lost 5 bases, the J end lost 7 bases, and 14 bases lay between the germline ends. CDR3 in DNA: TGTGCCAGCAGCCAAAAAGGGGATGGCGGGGAGCTGTTTTTT. The encoded protein is CASSQKGDGGELFF. Drawing the rest from reference TRBV7-9 and TRBJ2-2, the complete variable domain is DTGVSQNPRHKITKRGQNVTFRCDPISEHNRLYWYRQTLGQGPEFLTYFQNEAQLEKSRLLSDRFSAERPKGSFSTLEIQRTEQGDSAMYLCASSQKGDGGELFFGEGSRLTVL.

This clonotype has more than one count but fewer than ten. This sequence joins TRBV19 and TRBJ1-5; 7 bases are shared with TRBD1. The CDR3 has 14 amino acids. The V gene's germline CDR1 is LNHDA and CDR2 SQIVND (reference sequence). J was trimmed by 2 bases and V by 6 bases; bases with no gene match: 4. CDR3 sequence (DNA): TGTGCCAGTAGCACAGGGGTTCGCAATCAGCCCCAGCATTTT. Protein: CASSTGVRNQPQHF.

This clonotype came up many times. The V and J genes are TRBV28 and TRBJ1-2, with unresolved D. CDR1 is MDHEN and CDR2 is SYDVKM in the germline V gene. The CDR3 extends over 14 amino acids. Trimming took 1 base from V and 7 from J, leaving 13 bases between them. CDR3 loop: CASSLLADPGGYTF. The CDR3 region has the DNA TGTGCCAGCAGTTTATTAGCAGACCCAGGTGGCTACACCTTC.

This clonotype has a count of ten or more. This chain links TRBV20-1 with TRBJ1-6; D is uncertain. The V and J ends lost 3 bases and 10 bases respectively, with 13 bases between them. The V gene's germline CDR1 is DFQATT and CDR2 SNEGSKA (reference sequence). The CDR3 totals 13 residues. This CDR3 reads CSARGQERSPLHF. The CDR3 DNA reads TGCAGTGCTAGGGGTCAAGAGAGATCACCCCTCCACTTT.

This sequence joins TRBV6-1 and TRBJ2-3, with D possibly being TRBD2 (5 bases). This CDR3 spans 14 amino acids. V lost 5 bases to trimming and J lost 6 bases, with 15 bases between them. From germline, CDR1 is MNHNS and CDR2 SASEGT. Written as DNA, the CDR3 is TGTGCCAGCAGTCTAGCCGAGGTCCAGGATACGCAGTATTTT. Its protein is CASSLAEVQDTQYF.

The chain links TRBV24-1 to TRBJ1-1; D unresolved. Looked up from germline, CDR1 is KGHDR and CDR2 is SFDVKD. The V gene lost 3 bases and the J gene lost 6 bases, with 4 bases spanning the gap. This CDR3 has 11 residues. CDR3 region: CATSDGPEAFF. CDR3 nucleotides: TGTGCCACCAGTGATGGACCTGAAGCTTTCTTT.

This clonotype was detected many times. The chain joins TRBV27 to TRBJ2-7; 7 nucleotides match TRBD1. Trimming took 5 bases from V and 2 from J; bases not matched to a gene: 9. The CDR3 loop spans 15 amino acids. CDR1 is MNHEY and CDR2 is SMNVEV in the germline V gene (reference sequence). This CDR3 reads CASSPLSRGPYEQYF. DNA of the CDR3: TGTGCCAGCAGTCCTCTGAGTAGGGGGCCCTACGAGCAGTACTTC.

Many counts were recorded for this clonotype. The rearrangement links TRBV28 to TRBJ1-2; 8 bases align to TRBD1. The CDR3 loop spans 14 amino acids. Germline CDR1 is MDHEN and CDR2 is SYDVKM. Germline trimming cut 1 base from V and 5 bases from J; bases unmatched to any gene: 3. This CDR3 reads CASSLSDRAYGYTF. The CDR3 DNA is TGTGCCAGCAGTTTATCGGACAGGGCATATGGCTACACCTTC.

This clonotype was seen a handful of times. The gene calls are TRBV9 and TRBJ2-3; D perhaps matches TRBD2 (6 bases). Between the trimmed V and J ends, which lost 3 bases and 2 bases, there was a span of 7 bases. The CDR3 sequence is 13 residues long. Germline values: CDR1 SGDLS, CDR2 YYNGEE. The CDR3 DNA is TGTGCCAGCAGCGGGGGGGTCACAGATACGCAGTATTTT. This gives the protein CASSGGVTDTQYF.

This clonotype has just a few counts. The chain carries TRBV9 and TRBJ2-1; 16 bases agree with TRBD2. The CDR3 totals 16 residues. The V gene end was trimmed by 3 bases and the J gene end by 7 bases; junction bases not matched to a gene: 4. From germline, CDR1 is SGDLS and CDR2 YYNGEE. CDR3 coding DNA: TGTGCCAGCAGCGCGGGACTAGCGGGGGGGACAAATGAGCAGTTCTTC. Protein product: CASSAGLAGGTNEQFF.

This clonotype was detected ten times or more. The chain recombines TRBV20-1 with TRBJ2-7; tentatively, D is TRBD2 (5 bases). Trimming left V 0 bases short and J 6 bases short, with 12 bases between. The CDR3 has 13 residues. Germline CDR1 DFQATT, CDR2 SNEGSKA (reference sequence). As DNA, the CDR3 is TGCAGTGCTAGAGATACGGGATGGGTCGAGCAGTACTTC. This sequence encodes CSARDTGWVEQYF.

The rearrangement joins TRBV12-3 or TRBV12-4 to TRBJ2-1; D remains unclear. The V end was cut by 10 bases, the J end by 0 bases, with 19 bases between. The CDR3 has 16 amino acids. The CDR3 sequence: CATQTGRTLSYNEQFF. CDR3 sequence (DNA): TGTGCCACCCAAACCGGGCGTACTCTCTCCTACAATGAGCAGTTCTTC.

This clonotype showed up many times. The rearrangement joins TRBV2 to TRBJ1-5, with 9 positions matching TRBD1. This CDR3 contains 17 residues. Germline CDR1 SNHLY, CDR2 FYNNEI. V shed 1 base and J 2 bases; nucleotides not matched to a gene: 6. CDR3 protein: CASSEGWRTGGNQPQHF. The CDR3 DNA reads as TGTGCCAGCAGTGAAGGGTGGAGGACAGGGGGCAATCAGCCCCAGCATTTT.

This clonotype came up many times. The CDR3, as DNA: TGTGCCAGCAGCTTATCTGATGGACAGGGGCATACAGATACGCAGTATTTT. Amino acid sequence: CASSLSDGQGHTDTQYF. The genes are TRBV7-9 and TRBJ2-3, with TRBD1 matching 9 bases. The CDR3 runs 17 residues. The germline gives CDR1 SEHNR, CDR2 FQNEAQ (reference sequence). Unmatched junction bases numbered 9, after V lost 2 bases and J lost 3 bases.

This clonotype occurred many times. This chain's CDR3 is CASSLAFDIGMANGPYEQYF. The CDR3 nucleotides read TGTGCCAGCAGCTTAGCGTTTGATATCGGTATGGCTAACGGACCCTACGAGCAGTACTTC. V is TRBV7-9 and J is TRBJ2-7, with D hard to call. The CDR3 extends over 20 amino acids. The V and J ends lost 0 bases and 2 bases respectively, with 26 bases between them. Germline CDR1 reads SEHNR; CDR2 reads FQNEAQ (reference sequence). Full variable domain (rest looked up from reference TRBV7-9 and TRBJ2-7): DTGVSQNPRHKITKRGQNVTFRCDPISEHNRLYWYRQTLGQGPEFLTYFQNEAQLEKSRLLSDRFSAERPKGSFSTLEIQRTEQGDSAMYLCASSLAFDIGMANGPYEQYFGPGTRLTVT.

The sample holds a few counts of this clonotype. The chain links TRBV28 to TRBJ2-6; no firm D call. Germline V CDR1 and CDR2: MDHEN, SYDVKM. V lost 5 bases and J 4 bases, leaving 9 bases between the germline ends. CDR3 size: 14 residues. CDR3 nucleotide sequence: TGTGCCAGCAGTCCGGCGCACGGGGCCAACGTCCTGACTTTC. Amino acids: CASSPAHGANVLTF.

This clonotype was found a few times. This clone may be a read error of a much larger clone one base away. The V gene is TRBV28, the J gene TRBJ1-2, with D unresolved. Germline values: CDR1 MDHEN, CDR2 SYDVKM. CDR3 length: 13 amino acids. The CDR3 DNA reads TGTGCCAGCAGCGAGGGCGCGAGCTATGGCCACACCTTC. The encoded protein is CASSEGASYGHTF.

The CDR3 is CASSLVVGNWQGAGELFF. CDR3 sequence (DNA): TGTGCCAGCAGCTTGGTGGTTGGGAATTGGCAGGGCGCCGGGGAGCTGTTTTTT. This sequence joins TRBV5-8 and TRBJ2-2, with D maybe TRBD1 (5 bases). The CDR3 has 18 amino acids. Trimming cost V 0 bases and J 6 bases, with 21 bases left between them. Germline CDR1 and CDR2: SGHTS and YDEGEE.

The count of this clonotype is one. The chain links TRBV5-1 to TRBJ1-2; possibly TRBD1 for D (6 bases). This CDR3 has 14 residues. Trimming cost V 4 bases and J 0 bases, with 10 bases left between them. Germline V gives CDR1 SGHRS, CDR2 YFSETQ. CDR3 sequence: CASSRTVSNYGYTF. In DNA, the CDR3 is TGCGCCAGCAGCAGGACAGTTTCTAACTATGGCTACACCTTC.

The genes are TRBV6-1 and TRBJ1-5; TRBD1 might be the D (5 bases). Germline V gene data show CDR1 as MNHNS and CDR2 as SASEGT. With 6 bases removed from V and 6 bases from J, the gap between germline ends came to 15 bases. CDR3 length: 14 amino acids. For the CDR3, the DNA is TGTGCCAGCAGGGAGGGGCAGTGGCGTCAGCCCCAGCATTTT. Its translation: CASREGQWRQPQHF.

This clonotype was detected ten times or more. The chain employs TRBV6-1 and TRBJ2-5; perhaps TRBD2 as D (6 bases). Germline values: CDR1 MNHNS, CDR2 SASEGT. V lost 6 bases and J lost 2, with 16 bases in between. This CDR3 has 15 amino acids. CDR3 sequence (DNA): TGTGCCAGCAGCGAACCGGGACTGGGGCAAGAGACCCAGTACTTC. Translated, it gives CASSEPGLGQETQYF.

CDR3 sequence: CASRYRRAEAEKLFF. CDR3 nucleotide sequence: TGTGCCAGTAGGTACCGACGAGCCGAGGCTGAAAAACTGTTTTTT. The chain couples TRBV19 to TRBJ1-4; D ambiguous. The CDR3 is 15 residues long. Trimming removed 6 bases at V and 7 bases at J, with 18 bases between. From germline, CDR1 is LNHDA and CDR2 SQIVND (reference sequence).

The chain is built from TRBV6-1 and TRBJ1-2; maybe TRBD1 (5 bases). V gave up 4 bases and J gave up 0 bases, with 9 bases separating them. CDR3 size: 14 residues. Germline assignment: CDR1 MNHNS and CDR2 SASEGT. CDR3 region: CASSGRGTNYGYTF. The DNA for the CDR3 is TGTGCCAGCAGTGGAAGGGGAACTAACTATGGCTACACCTTC.

This clonotype was seen more than once but under ten times. The CDR3 spells CASSWNYNQPQHF. As DNA, the CDR3 is TGTGCCAGTAGTTGGAACTATAATCAGCCCCAGCATTTT. The rearrangement links TRBV19 to TRBJ1-5; D is unresolved. Trimming stripped 5 bases from V and 4 bases from J, with 9 bases between. This CDR3 comprises 13 residues. The V gene's germline CDR1 is LNHDA and CDR2 SQIVND (reference sequence). The variable domain in full, completed from reference TRBV19 and TRBJ1-5, reads DGGITQSPKYLFRKEGQNVTLSCEQNLNHDAMYWYRQDPGQGLRLIYYSQIVNDFQKGDIAEGYSVSREKKESFPLTVTSAQKNPTAFYLCASSWNYNQPQHFGDGTRLSIL.

Many counts were recorded for this clonotype. The chain is built from TRBV20-1 and TRBJ1-5; D is ambiguous. V lost 0 bases and J 8 bases, leaving 14 bases between the germline ends. The CDR3 extends over 14 amino acids. The germline CDR1 and CDR2 sequences are DFQATT and SNEGSKA (reference sequence). CDR3 protein: CSARDRSDAEPQHF. CDR3 nucleotide sequence: TGCAGTGCTAGAGATCGGTCAGACGCGGAGCCCCAGCATTTT.

This clonotype was seen once. It may be a read error: a sequence one base away is much more abundant. The gene calls are TRBV28 and TRBJ2-5; possibly TRBD2 for D (5 bases). Looked up from germline, CDR1 is MDHEN and CDR2 is SYDVKM. CDR3 length equals 13 residues. CDR3 in DNA: TGTGCCAGCAGTTTTGAAGATAGGGAGACCCAGCACTTC. Its protein product is CASSFEDRETQHF. Based on the CDR3 plus reference TRBV28 and TRBJ2-5, the full variable domain is DVKVTQSSRYLVKRTGEKVFLECVQDMDHENMFWYRQDPGLGLRLIYFSYDVKMKEKGDIPEGYSVSREKKERFSLILESASTNQTSMYLCASSFEDRETQHFGPGTRLLVL.

This clonotype was observed at least ten times. The V and J genes are TRBV18 and TRBJ2-7; D uncertain. V was clipped by 0 bases and J by 6 bases, with 9 bases between them. CDR3 length: 13 residues. CDR1 and CDR2 (germline): KGHSH, LQKENI. Written as DNA, the CDR3 is TGTGCCAGCTCACCACCGGGTTTTCCCGAGCAGTACTTC. Protein product: CASSPPGFPEQYF.

This clonotype has at least ten counts. The rearrangement links TRBV20-1 to TRBJ1-1; D ambiguous. CDR1 DFQATT and CDR2 SNEGSKA come from the germline V gene (reference sequence). V was trimmed by 0 bases and J by 1 base, leaving 6 bases between them. This CDR3 is built from 13 residues. The CDR3, as DNA: TGCAGTGCTAGAGACCCAACGAACACTGAAGCTTTCTTT. Residues: CSARDPTNTEAFF.

This clonotype was counted ten times or more. CDR3 region: CASSQELFRGHPDYGYTF. For the CDR3, the DNA is TGTGCCAGCAGCCAAGAGCTCTTCAGGGGCCATCCTGACTATGGCTACACCTTC. V gene TRBV3-1 combines with J gene TRBJ1-2; maybe TRBD1 (6 bases). CDR1 and CDR2 (germline): LGHDT, YNNKEL (reference sequence). Trimming left V 0 bases short and J 3 bases short, with 20 bases between. The length of the CDR3 is 18 residues.

This clonotype was counted many times. The chain employs TRBV6-1 and TRBJ2-1, with TRBD1 as a possible D gene (6 bases). The V end was cut by 6 bases, the J end by 8 bases, with 20 bases between. The CDR3 loop spans 15 amino acids. In germline, CDR1 is MNHNS, CDR2 SASEGT. The CDR3: CASRLTAAQGYEQFF. CDR3 bases: TGTGCCAGCAGATTAACAGCTGCCCAGGGGTATGAGCAGTTCTTC.

As regards this clonotype: One base away lies a much larger clone, so this may be a sequencing read error. Because the CDR3 is missing its conserved closing phenylalanine or tryptophan, this is likely a read error. V gene TRBV19 combines with J gene TRBJ1-1; possibly TRBD1 for D (5 bases). The CDR3 is 14 residues long. The V gene's germline CDR1 is LNHDA and CDR2 SQIVND (reference sequence). The V and J ends lost 11 bases and 0 bases respectively, with 16 bases between them. The CDR3 loop is CACQTGTLNTEAFI. The CDR3 nucleotides are TGTGCCTGCCAGACCGGGACCTTGAACACTGAAGCTTTCATT.